What follows are 11 T cell receptor beta chains derived from one specimen sequenced in a study of T cells in Graves' hyperthyroidism and ophthalmopathy. RNA transcripts provided the source from which TCR beta CDR3 regions were amplified. With the HTBI primer set, the TCR CDR3 went through a first round of RT-PCR. A single record per CDR3 protein comes from TCRdb applying MiXCR to the multiplex PCR reads. The data hold over 450,000 distinct CDR3 sequences, with about 15% observed a single time. Sequencing was done on a sample of blood. The receptors here all came from a woman aged 18-29 years with Graves' ophthalmopathy.

This clonotype was detected only a few times. The V gene is TRBV5-1, the J gene TRBJ2-7; 9 bases line up with TRBD1. The trim removed 2 bases at V and 0 bases at J, leaving 12 bases unmatched. The CDR3 sequence is 18 residues long. Germline-derived CDR1 and CDR2 are SGHRS and YFSETQ. The CDR3 region has the DNA TGCGCCAGCAGCTTAGAGACAGGGGGATTTAGCCCCTCCTACGAGCAGTACTTC. This codes for CASSLETGGFSPSYEQYF.

Points on this clonotype: A much larger clone lies one base from this, so it may be a read error. This chain uses TRBV6-1 with TRBJ2-3; D is possibly TRBD2 (5 bases). Per germline, CDR1 MNHNS and CDR2 SASEGT. The CDR3 covers 15 residues. The DNA of the CDR3 is TGTGCCACCGAGGAGGCCGCCTATAGCACAGATACGCGGTATTTT. Translating gives CATEEAAYSTDTRYF.

In this sample, this clonotype turned up a few times. The gene calls are TRBV6-1 and TRBJ2-6, with D perhaps matching TRBD2 (5 bases). The CDR3 sequence is 12 residues long. Trimming cost V 11 bases and J 0 bases, with 5 bases left between them. CDR1 MNHNS and CDR2 SASEGT come from the germline V gene. Written as DNA, the CDR3 is TGTGCCGGGAGCTCTGGGGCCAACGTCCTGACTTTC. Translating it yields CAGSSGANVLTF.

CDR3: CSASRDRGPETQYF. The CDR3, as DNA: TGCAGTGCTTCCCGGGACAGGGGGCCTGAGACCCAGTACTTC. The V call is TRBV20-1, the J call TRBJ2-5; TRBD1 matches 12 bases. J lost 5 bases, V lost 5 bases, and 6 bases had no gene match. The CDR3 loop spans 14 amino acids. The germline CDR1 and CDR2 sequences are DFQATT and SNEGSKA (reference sequence).

Concerning this clonotype: Given a much more abundant clone one base away, this may be a read error. The genes are TRBV12-3 or TRBV12-4 and TRBJ2-3, with 7 nucleotides matching TRBD2. V shed 5 bases and J 5 bases; nucleotides not matched to a gene: 19. The CDR3 has 18 residues. This chain's CDR3 is CASSEPNDGAGEKDTQYF. CDR3 sequence (DNA): TGTGCCAGCAGTGAGCCGAACGACGGGGCGGGAGAAAAAGATACGCAGTATTTT.

This clonotype was counted between two and nine times. The chain uses TRBV18 and TRBJ2-2; D remains ambiguous. Germline V lookup: CDR1 KGHSH, CDR2 LQKENI. The V gene lost 3 bases and the J gene lost 0 bases, with 8 bases spanning the gap. The length of the CDR3 is 15 residues. The CDR3 DNA follows: TGTGCCAGCTCACCGAACAGCCCGAACACCGGGGAGCTGTTTTTT. Translating gives CASSPNSPNTGELFF.

This clonotype appeared many times. J is TRBJ2-5 and V is TRBV6-1; 12 bases fit TRBD2. The junction had 4 bases not matched to a gene; V was cut back by 2 bases and J by 9 bases. Looked up from germline, CDR1 is MNHNS and CDR2 is SASEGT. The CDR3 totals 14 residues. CDR3 residues: CASSETSGRSAQYF. In DNA, the CDR3 is TGTGCCAGCAGTGAAACTAGCGGGAGGTCGGCCCAGTACTTC.

This clonotype showed up many times. The genes are TRBV5-6 and TRBJ2-3; D possibly corresponds to TRBD2 (6 bases). CDR3 length: 14 residues. Germline assignment: CDR1 SGHDT and CDR2 YYEEEE. V lost 5 bases, J lost 6 bases, and 16 bases lay in between. CDR3 DNA sequence: TGTGCCAGCAGTTCGACTAGGGTTGGTGATACGCAGTATTTT. Translating it yields CASSSTRVGDTQYF. The variable domain in full, with the rest retrieved from reference TRBV5-6 and TRBJ2-3, is DAGVTQSPTHLIKTRGQQVTLRCSPKSGHDTVSWYQQALGQGPQFIFQYYEEEERQRGNFPDRFSGHQFPNYSSELNVNALLLGDSALYLCASSSTRVGDTQYFGPGTRLTVL.

This clonotype has more than one count but fewer than ten. The chain's CDR3 is CASSYSPGYSGANVLTF. CDR3 DNA sequence: TGTGCCAGCAGTTACTCTCCGGGCTACTCTGGGGCCAACGTCCTGACTTTC. The chain recombines TRBV6-2 or TRBV6-3 with TRBJ2-6; D is unclear. Germline V gene lookup returns CDR1 MNHEY and CDR2 SVGEGT. This CDR3 is 17 amino acids long. Trimming took 0 bases from V and 0 from J, leaving 9 bases between them.

This clonotype was seen a few times. The chain couples TRBV20-1 to TRBJ1-3; 8 bases map to TRBD1. The J segment lost 0 bases and the V segment lost 6 bases, leaving 4 bases of the junction unmatched. This CDR3 region has 14 residues. From germline, CDR1 is DFQATT and CDR2 SNEGSKA (reference sequence). The CDR3 here is CSAGDRNSGNTIYF. The DNA of the CDR3 is TGCAGTGCCGGGGACAGGAACTCTGGAAACACCATATATTTT.

With regard to this clonotype: Compared with germline, one end of the junction differs, possibly owing to a read error. The chain combines TRBV30 with TRBJ1-4; D gene ambiguous. The CDR3 is made up of 15 amino acids. Germline lookup yields CDR1 GTSNPN and CDR2 SVGIG (reference sequence). CDR3 DNA sequence: TGTGCCTGGGGTCGCGGGCACACCATTAATGGAAAACTGTTTTTT. Its protein product is CAWGRGHTINGKLFF.